The rows below give T cell receptor beta chains drawn from one sample of a study of neurological immune-mediated disorders. TCRdb recomputed calls from the 5' RACE reads with MiXCR, one row per CDR3 protein. Of 35,000 or so distinct CDR3 sequences in the sample, about 3.3% were seen once. The material sequenced was PBMCs. The source is a woman in her sixties or seventies with multiple sclerosis. Each CDR3 is given with its conserved first and last residue. The D gene is left open where the match is weak. Clone size is not always given. Where it is, it says once, few, many or a class for expanded clones.

many,14,TRBD1,TRBV27,TRBJ2-7,CASKDRGPFYEQYF,TGTGCCAGTAAGGACAGGGGACCCTTCTACGAGCAGTACTTC
few,15,TRBD1,TRBV7-8,TRBJ1-1,CASKRWTGVNTEAFF,TGTGCCAGCAAGCGCTGGACAGGGGTGAACACTGAAGCTTTCTTT
many,14,-,TRBV19,TRBJ2-2,CASFGDLNTGELFF,TGTGCCAGTTTCGGGGACCTGAACACCGGGGAGCTGTTTTTT
few,14,TRBD2,TRBV27,TRBJ2-2,CASISGGATGELFF,TGTGCCAGTATTAGCGGGGGGGCCACCGGGGAGCTGTTTTTT
many,13,-,TRBV27,TRBJ2-7,CASSLNSSYEQYF,TGTGCCAGCAGTCTTAACAGTTCCTACGAGCAGTACTTC
many,11,-,TRBV12-3/TRBV12-4,TRBJ2-1,CASSFGDEQFF,TGTGCCAGCAGTTTTGGGGATGAGCAGTTCTTC
many,13,-,TRBV12-3/TRBV12-4,TRBJ2-5,CASRKRALETQYF,TGTGCCAGCCGAAAACGGGCTTTGGAGACCCAGTACTTC
many,15,TRBD1,TRBV6-5,TRBJ2-1,CASSSPGQIYNEQFF,TGTGCCAGCAGTTCCCCGGGACAGATTTACAATGAGCAGTTCTTC
many,17,TRBD2,TRBV20-1,TRBJ2-1,CSARDRPSGGRNNEQFF,TGCAGTGCTAGAGATAGGCCTAGCGGGGGCCGAAACAATGAGCAGTTCTTC
-,15,-,TRBV19,TRBJ2-7,CASSSLAGVSYEQYF,TGTGCCAGTAGTAGTCTGGCAGGGGTCTCCTACGAGCAGTACTTC
many,15,TRBD1,TRBV12-3/TRBV12-4,TRBJ1-5,CASSWTGKVGQPQHF,TGTGCCAGCAGTTGGACAGGGAAGGTGGGTCAGCCCCAGCATTTT
many,13,TRBD1,TRBV5-1,TRBJ1-1,CASSPGTGTEAFF,TGCGCCAGCAGCCCCGGGACAGGGACTGAAGCTTTCTTT
few,14,TRBD2,TRBV20-1,TRBJ2-7,CSASGGGPIYEQYF,TGCAGTGCTAGTGGCGGGGGGCCGATCTACGAGCAGTACTTC
many,13,-,TRBV6-1,TRBJ2-7,CASKQQNSYEQYF,TGTGCCAGCAAACAACAGAATTCCTACGAGCAGTACTTC
many,12,-,TRBV12-3/TRBV12-4,TRBJ2-3,CASSSSTDTQYF,TGTGCCAGCAGTTCCAGCACAGATACGCAGTATTTT
many,12,-,TRBV29-1,TRBJ1-1,CSVLRQDTEAFF,TGCAGCGTTCTTCGACAAGACACTGAAGCTTTCTTT
many,13,TRBD1,TRBV29-1,TRBJ1-2,CSVLVGQVYGYTF,TGCAGCGTTTTGGTGGGACAGGTTTATGGCTACACCTTC
many,14,TRBD1,TRBV12-3/TRBV12-4,TRBJ1-6,CASTLTGGSSPLHF,TGTGCCAGCACCCTGACAGGGGGAAGTTCACCCCTCCACTTT
many,16,TRBD2,TRBV5-1,TRBJ2-1,CASSLGRLAGINEQFF,TGCGCCAGCAGCTTGGGGAGACTAGCGGGTATCAATGAGCAGTTCTTC
many,15,TRBD2,TRBV20-1,TRBJ2-5,CSARSASGVGETQYF,TGCAGTGCTAGATCGGCTAGCGGGGTGGGGGAGACCCAGTACTTC
-,15,-,TRBV20-1,TRBJ1-6,CSARELTGAISPLHF,TGCAGTGCTAGAGAACTGACAGGCGCAATTTCACCCCTCCACTTT
many,14,TRBD1,TRBV20-1,TRBJ2-7,CSAESGDSSYEQYF,TGCAGTGCTGAGTCAGGGGACAGCTCCTACGAGCAGTACTTC
few,15,-,TRBV20-1,TRBJ2-1,CSAWGLSSSYNEQFF,TGCAGTGCCTGGGGACTCTCAAGCTCCTACAATGAGCAGTTCTTC
many,15,-,TRBV4-1,TRBJ2-7,CASSQVGGVSYEQYF,TGCGCCAGCAGCCAAGTCGGGGGCGTCTCCTACGAGCAGTACTTC
many,15,-,TRBV27,TRBJ1-1,CASSLSGAGNTEAFF,TGTGCCAGCAGTTTATCGGGGGCAGGGAACACTGAAGCTTTCTTT
many,11,-,TRBV25-1,TRBJ2-5,CASSVQETQYF,TGTGCCAGCAGTGTCCAAGAGACCCAGTACTTC
many,13,TRBD1,TRBV14,TRBJ1-2,CASRADRGYGYTF,TGTGCCAGCAGAGCGGACAGGGGCTATGGCTACACCTTC
many,13,TRBD1,TRBV20-1,TRBJ2-7,CSATGQGGYEQYF,TGCAGTGCAACGGGACAGGGAGGCTACGAGCAGTACTTC
many,14,-,TRBV20-1,TRBJ1-1,CSAREGGRGTEAFF,TGCAGTGCTAGAGAGGGGGGGAGAGGCACTGAAGCTTTCTTT
many,14,-,TRBV5-1,TRBJ1-2,CASTAGGADYGYTF,TGCGCCAGCACCGCGGGGGGCGCGGACTATGGCTACACCTTC
many,13,-,TRBV7-2,TRBJ2-5,CASSTTNEGTQYF,TGTGCCAGCAGCACGACTAACGAAGGGACCCAGTACTTC
many,15,-,TRBV4-2,TRBJ2-2,CASSPPRSGAGELFF,TGTGCCAGCAGCCCCCCCAGGTCGGGGGCCGGGGAGCTGTTTTTT
many,15,-,TRBV12-3/TRBV12-4,TRBJ1-1,CASSTNRAGGTEAFF,TGTGCCAGCAGTACGAACAGGGCGGGCGGCACTGAAGCTTTCTTT
many,16,-,TRBV7-2,TRBJ2-1,CASSLGAGSSYNEQFF,TGTGCCAGCAGCTTAGGGGCGGGGAGCTCCTACAATGAGCAGTTCTTC
-,16,-,TRBV24-1,TRBJ2-2,CATSDQRASNTGELFF,TGTGCCACCAGTGACCAGCGGGCGTCGAACACCGGGGAGCTGTTTTTT
many,13,-,TRBV20-1,TRBJ1-1,CSAPDSGSTEAFF,TGCAGTGCCCCCGACTCGGGGAGCACTGAAGCTTTCTTT
many,14,-,TRBV7-2,TRBJ2-7,CASSLNGFSYEQYF,TGTGCCAGCAGCTTAAACGGGTTCTCCTACGAGCAGTACTTC
many,14,-,TRBV7-2,TRBJ1-1,CASSLGAGKSLAFF,TGTGCCAGCAGCTTAGGGGCAGGGAAGTCGTTGGCTTTCTTT
-,13,-,TRBV6-5,TRBJ2-7,CASKNRDSYEQYF,TGTGCCAGCAAAAATAGGGACTCCTACGAGCAGTACTTC
many,12,TRBD1,TRBV20-1,TRBJ1-3,CSARQGAYTIYF,TGCAGTGCCCGACAGGGCGCGTACACCATATATTTT
many,15,-,TRBV5-1,TRBJ1-3,CASSQSTNSGNTIYF,TGCGCCAGCAGCCAGAGTACTAACTCTGGAAACACCATATATTTT
many,16,TRBD2,TRBV7-9,TRBJ2-3,CASSLVSSGITDTQYF,TGTGCCAGCAGCTTAGTATCCAGCGGGATCACAGATACGCAGTATTTT
few,15,TRBD2,TRBV6-5,TRBJ2-7,CASSEIAGGSYEQYF,TGTGCCAGCAGCGAAATAGCGGGGGGTTCCTACGAGCAGTACTTC
many,14,TRBD2,TRBV5-1,TRBJ2-7,CASSSGGGGYEQYF,TGCGCCAGCAGCAGCGGTGGGGGGGGCTACGAGCAGTACTTC
many,12,-,TRBV20-1,TRBJ1-1,CSARFLKGEAFF,TGCAGTGCGCGATTCCTCAAGGGGGAAGCTTTCTTT
-,15,TRBD1,TRBV3-1,TRBJ2-7,CASSPRQGTTYEQYF,TGTGCCAGCAGCCCTCGACAGGGAACCACCTACGAGCAGTACTTC
many,15,TRBD1,TRBV20-1,TRBJ1-5,CSARGQGLGNQPQHF,TGCAGTGCTAGAGGACAGGGGCTGGGCAATCAGCCCCAGCATTTT
few,15,-,TRBV30,TRBJ1-2,CAWRDSIGRNYGYTF,TGTGCCTGGAGGGACAGTATCGGGCGTAACTATGGCTACACCTTC
medium-sized,13,-,TRBV5-1,TRBJ1-2,CASSNYAVYGYTF,TGCGCCAGCAGCAATTACGCAGTCTATGGCTACACCTTC